This T cell receptor beta chain was found in a study of identical twins. Findings of the study overall: When twins shared out-of-frame alpha sequences, those sequences had excess low generation probability. With monozygotic twins, out-of-frame TCR alpha sharing exceeded what models estimated.

Template switching, a step in the protocol, added a universal primer site, and cDNA carried unique molecular identifiers. TCRdb used MiXCR to reprocess the 5' RACE reads, holding one entry per CDR3 protein. The sample gives roughly 250,000 distinct CDR3 sequences, 6% to 8% of which show up once; more than 5% is in the top ten. Germline V gives CDR1 SEHNR, CDR2 FQNEAQ (reference sequence). This CDR3 spans 15 amino acids. After removal of 5 bases from V and 6 bases from J, the junction contained 12 bases not matched to a gene. Comment on this clonotype: Its target is not known.

These data also formed part of another study, on yellow fever vaccine responses in identical twins.

This receptor was identified in a woman aged 18-29 years in good health. The J gene is TRBJ2-7, the V gene TRBV7-9; 8 nucleotides line up with TRBD1. The sample comprised CD8+ T cells sorted from blood. CDR3 in DNA: TGTGCCAGCAGCACAAGGACAGGGAGTTTGGGCGAGCAGTACTTC. It specifies CASSTRTGSLGEQYF.